This T cell receptor beta chain was identified during a study of control samples from healthy donors and cancer patients. Assay used: immunoSEQ multiplex PCR; TCRdb lists only in-frame clones, some missing. The sample has around 140,000 clones, 92% seen once; the top ten hold roughly 1.9%. CDR1 and CDR2 (germline): SGHRS, YFSETQ. Trimming cost V 3 bases and J 10 bases; bases outside gene matches: 4. The CDR3 runs to 12 residues. J is TRBJ2-1 and V is TRBV5-1; 7 bases fit TRBD1. This receptor was obtained from a woman in her fifties or sixties in good health. Sequenced: blood. CDR3 DNA sequence: TGCGCCAGCAGCTGGGGGACAGAGGAGCAGTTCTTC. Translation: CASSWGTEEQFF.